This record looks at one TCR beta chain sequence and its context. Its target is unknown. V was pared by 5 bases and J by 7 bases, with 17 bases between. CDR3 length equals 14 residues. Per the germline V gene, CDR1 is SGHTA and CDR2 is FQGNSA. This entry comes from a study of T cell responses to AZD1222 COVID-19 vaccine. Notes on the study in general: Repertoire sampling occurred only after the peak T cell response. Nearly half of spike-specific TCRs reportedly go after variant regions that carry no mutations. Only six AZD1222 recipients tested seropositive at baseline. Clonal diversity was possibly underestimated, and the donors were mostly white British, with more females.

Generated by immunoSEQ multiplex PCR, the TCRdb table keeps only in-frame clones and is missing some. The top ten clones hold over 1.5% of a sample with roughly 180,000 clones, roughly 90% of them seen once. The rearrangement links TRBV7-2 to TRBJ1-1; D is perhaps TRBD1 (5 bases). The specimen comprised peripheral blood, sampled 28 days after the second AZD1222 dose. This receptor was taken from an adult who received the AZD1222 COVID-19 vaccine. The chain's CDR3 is CASSSLGALSEAFF. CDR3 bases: TGTGCCAGCAGCAGCTTAGGGGCACTGAGTGAAGCTTTCTTT.